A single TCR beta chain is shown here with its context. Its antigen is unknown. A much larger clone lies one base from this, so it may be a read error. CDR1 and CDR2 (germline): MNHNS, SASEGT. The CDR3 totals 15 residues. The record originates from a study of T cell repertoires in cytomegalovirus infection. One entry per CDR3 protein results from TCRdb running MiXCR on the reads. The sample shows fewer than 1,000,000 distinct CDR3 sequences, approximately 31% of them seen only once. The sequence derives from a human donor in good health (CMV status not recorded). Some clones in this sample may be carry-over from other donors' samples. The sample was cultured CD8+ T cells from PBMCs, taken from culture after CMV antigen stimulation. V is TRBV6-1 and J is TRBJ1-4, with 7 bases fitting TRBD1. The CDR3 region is CANSPTGTNNEKLFF. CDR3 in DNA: TGTGCCAACAGTCCGACAGGGACAAATAATGAAAAACTGTTTTTT.